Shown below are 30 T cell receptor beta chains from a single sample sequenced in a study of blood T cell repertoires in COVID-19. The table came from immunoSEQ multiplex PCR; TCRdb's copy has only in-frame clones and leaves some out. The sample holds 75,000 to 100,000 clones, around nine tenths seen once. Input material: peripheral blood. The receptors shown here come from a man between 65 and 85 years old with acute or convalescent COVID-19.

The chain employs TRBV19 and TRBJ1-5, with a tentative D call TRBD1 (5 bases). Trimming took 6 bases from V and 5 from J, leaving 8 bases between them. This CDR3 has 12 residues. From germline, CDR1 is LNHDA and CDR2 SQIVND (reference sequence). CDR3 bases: TGTGCCAGTAGCGGGGGTTATCAGCCCCAGCATTTT. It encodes CASSGGYQPQHF. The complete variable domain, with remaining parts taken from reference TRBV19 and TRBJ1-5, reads DGGITQSPKYLFRKEGQNVTLSCEQNLNHDAMYWYRQDPGQGLRLIYYSQIVNDFQKGDIAEGYSVSREKKESFPLTVTSAQKNPTAFYLCASSGGYQPQHFGDGTRLSIL.

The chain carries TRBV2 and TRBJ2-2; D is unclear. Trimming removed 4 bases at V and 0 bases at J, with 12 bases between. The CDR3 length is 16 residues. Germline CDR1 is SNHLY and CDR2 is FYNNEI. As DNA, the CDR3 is TGTGCCAGCAGTGCCGACAAGGCAGCGAACACCGGGGAGCTGTTTTTT. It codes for CASSADKAANTGELFF.

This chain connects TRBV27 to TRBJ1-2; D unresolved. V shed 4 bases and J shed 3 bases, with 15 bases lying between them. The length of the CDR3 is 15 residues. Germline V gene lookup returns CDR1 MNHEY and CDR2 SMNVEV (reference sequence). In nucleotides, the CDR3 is TGTGCCAGCAGTTCCACCACCGGGTTACACTATGGCTACACCTTC. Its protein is CASSSTTGLHYGYTF.

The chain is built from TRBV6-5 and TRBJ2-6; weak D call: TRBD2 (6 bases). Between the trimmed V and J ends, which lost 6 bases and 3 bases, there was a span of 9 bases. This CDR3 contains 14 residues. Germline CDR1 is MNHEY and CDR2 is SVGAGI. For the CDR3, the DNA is TGTGCCAGCAGGGAGGGTGGTGGGGCCAACGTCCTGACTTTC. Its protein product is CASREGGGANVLTF.

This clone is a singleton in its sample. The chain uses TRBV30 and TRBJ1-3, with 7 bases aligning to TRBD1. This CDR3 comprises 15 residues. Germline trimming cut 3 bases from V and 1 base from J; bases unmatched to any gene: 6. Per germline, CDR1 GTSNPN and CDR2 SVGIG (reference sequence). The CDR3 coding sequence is TGTGCCTGGAGCCCACCGGGACAGTCTGGAAACACCATATATTTT. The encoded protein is CAWSPPGQSGNTIYF.

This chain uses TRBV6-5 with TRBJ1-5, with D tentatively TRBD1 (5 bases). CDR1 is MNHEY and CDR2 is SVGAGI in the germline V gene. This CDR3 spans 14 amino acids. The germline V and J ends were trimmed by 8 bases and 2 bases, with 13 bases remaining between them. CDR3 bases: TGTGCCAGCCGGCGGGGAGGGGGCAATCAGCCCCAGCATTTT. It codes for CASRRGGGNQPQHF.

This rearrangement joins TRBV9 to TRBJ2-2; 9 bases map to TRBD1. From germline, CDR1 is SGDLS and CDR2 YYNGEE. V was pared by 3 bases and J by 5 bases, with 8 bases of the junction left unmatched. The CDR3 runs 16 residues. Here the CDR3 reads CASSASRDRVTGELFF. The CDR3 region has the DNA TGTGCCAGCAGCGCGTCCCGGGACAGGGTTACCGGGGAGCTGTTTTTT.

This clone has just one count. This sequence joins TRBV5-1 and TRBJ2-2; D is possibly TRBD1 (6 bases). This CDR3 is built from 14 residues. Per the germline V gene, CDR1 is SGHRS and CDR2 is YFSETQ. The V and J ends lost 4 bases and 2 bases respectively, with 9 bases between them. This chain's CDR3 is CASSRGGNTGELFF. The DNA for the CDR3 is TGCGCCAGCAGCCGAGGGGGTAACACCGGGGAGCTGTTTTTT.

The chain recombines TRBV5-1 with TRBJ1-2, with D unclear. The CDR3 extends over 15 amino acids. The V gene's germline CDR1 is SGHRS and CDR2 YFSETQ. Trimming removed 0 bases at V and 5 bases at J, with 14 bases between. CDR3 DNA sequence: TGCGCCAGCAGCTTGGAGCCGCGAACCGAGTATGGCTACACCTTC. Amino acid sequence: CASSLEPRTEYGYTF.

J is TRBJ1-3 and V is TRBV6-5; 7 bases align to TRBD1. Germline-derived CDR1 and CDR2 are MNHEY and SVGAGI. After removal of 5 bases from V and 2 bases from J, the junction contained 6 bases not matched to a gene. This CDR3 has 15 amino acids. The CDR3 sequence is CASSKDRLTGNTIYF. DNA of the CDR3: TGTGCCAGCAGTAAGGACAGGCTCACTGGAAACACCATATATTTT.

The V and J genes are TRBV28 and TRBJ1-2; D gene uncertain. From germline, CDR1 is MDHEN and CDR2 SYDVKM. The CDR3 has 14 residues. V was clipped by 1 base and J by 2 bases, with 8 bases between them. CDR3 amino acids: CASSLLGGNYGYTF. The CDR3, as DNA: TGTGCCAGCAGTTTATTGGGAGGGAACTATGGCTACACCTTC.

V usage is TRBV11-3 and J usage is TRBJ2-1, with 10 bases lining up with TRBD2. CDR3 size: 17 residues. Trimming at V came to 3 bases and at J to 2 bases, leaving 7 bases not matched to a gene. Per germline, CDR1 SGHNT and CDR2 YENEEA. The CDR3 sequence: CASSFGLAGVAYNEQFF. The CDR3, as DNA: TGTGCCAGCAGCTTCGGGCTAGCGGGGGTCGCCTACAATGAGCAGTTCTTC.

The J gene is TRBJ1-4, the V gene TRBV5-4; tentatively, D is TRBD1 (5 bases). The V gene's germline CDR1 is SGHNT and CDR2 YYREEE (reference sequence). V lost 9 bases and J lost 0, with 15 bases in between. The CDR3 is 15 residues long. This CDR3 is CATGGGGATNEKLFF. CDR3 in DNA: TGTGCCACCGGGGGGGGAGGCGCAACTAATGAAAAACTGTTTTTT.

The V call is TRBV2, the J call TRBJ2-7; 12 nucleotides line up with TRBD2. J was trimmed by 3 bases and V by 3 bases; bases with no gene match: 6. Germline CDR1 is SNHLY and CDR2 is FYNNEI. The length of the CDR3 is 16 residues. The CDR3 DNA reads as TGTGCCAGCAGTGACGGGGCTAGCGGGGGGGACTACGAGCAGTACGTC. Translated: CASSDGASGGDYEQYV.

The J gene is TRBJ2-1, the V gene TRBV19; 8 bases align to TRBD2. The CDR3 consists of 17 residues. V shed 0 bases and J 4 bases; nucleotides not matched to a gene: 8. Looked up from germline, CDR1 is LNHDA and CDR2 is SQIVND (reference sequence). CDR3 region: CASSIDASGGSYNEQFF. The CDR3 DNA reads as TGTGCCAGTAGTATAGACGCCAGCGGGGGTTCGTACAATGAGCAGTTCTTC.

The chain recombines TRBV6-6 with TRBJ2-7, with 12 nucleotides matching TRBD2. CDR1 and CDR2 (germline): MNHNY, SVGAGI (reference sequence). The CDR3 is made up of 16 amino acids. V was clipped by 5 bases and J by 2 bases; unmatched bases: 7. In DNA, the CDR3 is TGTGCCAGCAGTGGGACTAGCGGGCGCACAACCTACGAGCAGTACTTC. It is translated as CASSGTSGRTTYEQYF.

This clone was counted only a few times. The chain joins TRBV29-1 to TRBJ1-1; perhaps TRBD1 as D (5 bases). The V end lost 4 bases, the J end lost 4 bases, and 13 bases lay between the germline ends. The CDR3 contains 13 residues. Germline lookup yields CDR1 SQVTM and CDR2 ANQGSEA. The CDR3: CSVVGDRFTEAFF. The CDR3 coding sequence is TGCAGCGTTGTGGGTGACAGATTCACTGAAGCTTTCTTT.

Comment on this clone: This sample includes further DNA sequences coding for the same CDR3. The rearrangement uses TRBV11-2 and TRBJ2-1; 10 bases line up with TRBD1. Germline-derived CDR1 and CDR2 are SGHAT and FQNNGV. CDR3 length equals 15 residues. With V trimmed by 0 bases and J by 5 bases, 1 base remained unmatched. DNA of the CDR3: TGTGCCAGCAGCTTAGATGGGACAGGGGACAATGAGCAGTTCTTC. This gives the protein CASSLDGTGDNEQFF.

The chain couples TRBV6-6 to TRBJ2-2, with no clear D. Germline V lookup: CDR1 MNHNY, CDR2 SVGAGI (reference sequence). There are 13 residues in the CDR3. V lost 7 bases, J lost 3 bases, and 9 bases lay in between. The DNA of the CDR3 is TGTGCCAGCAACCACCGGGACACCGGGGAGCTGTTTTTT. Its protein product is CASNHRDTGELFF.

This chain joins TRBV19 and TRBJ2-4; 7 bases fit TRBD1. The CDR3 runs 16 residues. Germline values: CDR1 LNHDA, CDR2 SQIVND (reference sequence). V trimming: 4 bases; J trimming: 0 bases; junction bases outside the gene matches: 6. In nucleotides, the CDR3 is TGTGCCAGTAGTACAGGGGGTGGGATAGCCAAAAACATTCAGTACTTC. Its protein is CASSTGGGIAKNIQYF.

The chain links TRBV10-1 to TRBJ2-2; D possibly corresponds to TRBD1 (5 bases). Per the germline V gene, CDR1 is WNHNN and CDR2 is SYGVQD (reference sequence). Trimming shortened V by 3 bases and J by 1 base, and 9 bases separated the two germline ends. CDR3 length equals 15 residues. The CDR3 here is CASSERQLNTGELFF. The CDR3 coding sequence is TGCGCCAGCAGTGAAAGACAGCTGAACACCGGGGAGCTGTTTTTT.

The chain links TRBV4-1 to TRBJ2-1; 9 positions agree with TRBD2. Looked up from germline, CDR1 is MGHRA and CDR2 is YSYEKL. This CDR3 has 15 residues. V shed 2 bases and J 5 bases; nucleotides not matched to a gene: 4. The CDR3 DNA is TGCGCCAGCAGCCAACTCGGACTAGCGAACAATGAGCAGTTCTTC. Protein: CASSQLGLANNEQFF.

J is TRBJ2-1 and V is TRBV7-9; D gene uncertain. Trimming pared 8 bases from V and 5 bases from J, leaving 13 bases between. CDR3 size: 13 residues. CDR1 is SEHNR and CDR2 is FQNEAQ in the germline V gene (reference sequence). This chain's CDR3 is CASVLDPDNEQFF. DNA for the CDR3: TGTGCCAGCGTCCTAGATCCCGACAATGAGCAGTTCTTC.

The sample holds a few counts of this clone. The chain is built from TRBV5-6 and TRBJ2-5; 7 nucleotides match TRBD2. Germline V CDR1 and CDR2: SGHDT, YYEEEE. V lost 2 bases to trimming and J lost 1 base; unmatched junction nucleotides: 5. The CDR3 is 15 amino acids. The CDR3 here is CASSFDGGSQETQYF. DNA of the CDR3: TGTGCCAGCAGCTTTGACGGGGGGTCCCAAGAGACCCAGTACTTC.

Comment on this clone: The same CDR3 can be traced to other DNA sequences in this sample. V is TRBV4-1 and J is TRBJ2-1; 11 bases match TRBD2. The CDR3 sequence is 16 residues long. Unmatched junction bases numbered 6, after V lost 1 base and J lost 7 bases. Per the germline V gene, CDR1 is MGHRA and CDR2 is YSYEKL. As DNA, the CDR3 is TGCGCCAGCAGCCAAGTTCTAGCGGGGGGTCGGAATGAGCAGTTCTTC. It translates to CASSQVLAGGRNEQFF.

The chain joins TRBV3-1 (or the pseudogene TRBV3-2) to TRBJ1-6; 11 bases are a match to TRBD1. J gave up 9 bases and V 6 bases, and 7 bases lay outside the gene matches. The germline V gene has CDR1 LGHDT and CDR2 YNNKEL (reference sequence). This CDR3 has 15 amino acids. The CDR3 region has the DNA TGTGCCAGCAGGGACTCGGGACAGGGGGGTTCACCCCTCCACTTT. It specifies CASRDSGQGGSPLHF.

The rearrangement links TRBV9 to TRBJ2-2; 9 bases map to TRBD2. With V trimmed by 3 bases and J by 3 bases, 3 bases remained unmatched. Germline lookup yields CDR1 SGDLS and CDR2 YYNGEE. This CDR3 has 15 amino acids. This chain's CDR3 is CASSAVAGDTGELFF. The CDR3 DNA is TGTGCCAGCAGCGCCGTAGCGGGGGACACCGGGGAGCTGTTTTTT.

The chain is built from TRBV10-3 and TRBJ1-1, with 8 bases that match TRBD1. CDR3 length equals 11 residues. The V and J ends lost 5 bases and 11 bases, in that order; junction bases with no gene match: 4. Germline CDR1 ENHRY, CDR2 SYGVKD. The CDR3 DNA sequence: TGTGCCATCAGTACCGGGACAGGCGCTTTCTTT. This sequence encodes CAISTGTGAFF.

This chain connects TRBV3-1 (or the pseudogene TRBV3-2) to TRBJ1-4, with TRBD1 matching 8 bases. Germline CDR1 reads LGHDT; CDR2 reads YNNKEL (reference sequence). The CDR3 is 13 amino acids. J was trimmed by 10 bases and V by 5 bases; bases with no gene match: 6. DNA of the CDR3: TGTGCCAGCAGCTATTACCAGGGGGCAAAACTGTTTTTT. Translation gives CASSYYQGAKLFF.

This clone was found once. CDR3 loop: CASSLGLAGKETQYF. The DNA for the CDR3 is TGTGCCAGTAGTCTCGGACTAGCGGGGAAAGAGACCCAGTACTTC. The chain links TRBV19 to TRBJ2-5; 12 bases are a match to TRBD2. This CDR3 region has 15 residues. V lost 5 bases, J lost 3 bases, and 4 bases stayed unmatched. Germline CDR1 is LNHDA and CDR2 is SQIVND (reference sequence).